This entry lists 13 T cell receptor beta chains sequenced from one sample in a study of regulatory T cells in long-lasting Graves disease. The authors built TCR beta libraries using iRepertoire HTBI primers and Arm-PCR of CDR3 regions. Via MiXCR, TCRdb re-called the multiplex PCR reads, giving one row per CDR3 protein. Of 500,000 to 700,000 distinct CDR3 sequences in the sample, 30% were seen once. The sample's time point: persistent/refractory GD, antithyroid drugs over 5 years with positive TRAb. Generation of the TCR library employed RNA extracted from PBMCs. Material: peripheral blood mononuclear cells (PBMCs), obtained when the disease was refractory, from a patient treated with antithyroid drugs. The receptors originated from a female donor with Graves disease.

The chain is built from TRBV6-1 and TRBJ1-2; 8 positions match TRBD1. With V trimmed by 6 bases and J by 1 base, 10 bases remained unmatched. CDR1 and CDR2 (germline): MNHNS, SASEGT. This CDR3 has 16 residues. CDR3 sequence (DNA): TGTGCCAGCAGCCCCCTCCCCAGGGGGCGTAACTATGGCTACACCTTC. Its translation: CASSPLPRGRNYGYTF.

This chain uses TRBV29-1 with TRBJ1-2; D is unresolved. CDR1 is SQVTM, CDR2 ANQGSEA, per germline. The CDR3 has 12 amino acids. V was shortened by 5 bases and J by 7 bases, with 14 bases between the two germline ends. CDR3 DNA: TGCAGCGTTCAACCTCCTCGGGGTGGCTACACCTTC. Translation gives CSVQPPRGGYTF.

The J gene is TRBJ1-4, the V gene TRBV30; TRBD1 matches at 8 bases. Germline V gene lookup returns CDR1 GTSNPN and CDR2 SVGIG (reference sequence). The CDR3 covers 15 residues. V was pared by 5 bases and J by 8 bases, with 13 bases of the junction left unmatched. The CDR3 DNA reads TGTGCCTGGGGTAGACCAGGGGGCGTTGCGGAAAAACTGTTTTTT. Protein sequence: CAWGRPGGVAEKLFF.

A single count supports this clonotype. The chain is built from TRBV6-1 and TRBJ1-5; the D is unclear. V lost 7 bases and J 1 base, leaving 17 bases between the germline ends. The germline CDR1 and CDR2 sequences are MNHNS and SASEGT. The CDR3 is made up of 16 amino acids. CDR3 bases: TGTGCCAGCACCTCTGGGGTCCGGGCAAGCAATCAGCCCCAGCATTTT. This sequence encodes CASTSGVRASNQPQHF.

In this sample, this clonotype turned up many times. This sequence joins TRBV12-3 or TRBV12-4 and TRBJ1-5; TRBD1 agrees at 12 bases. The CDR3 runs to 16 residues. V trimming: 6 bases; J trimming: 6 bases; junction bases outside the gene matches: 9. CDR3: CASSRAGQGASQPQHF. CDR3 coding DNA: TGTGCCAGCAGCCGCGCGGGACAGGGGGCGAGTCAGCCCCAGCATTTT.

The chain employs TRBV9 and TRBJ1-1, with TRBD1 matching 9 bases. The V and J ends lost 0 bases and 0 bases, in that order; junction bases with no gene match: 6. Germline CDR1 and CDR2: SGDLS and YYNGEE. The CDR3 sequence is 17 residues long. DNA of the CDR3: TGTGCCAGCAGCGTAGCGGGACAGGGACCCTTGAACACTGAAGCTTTCTTT. Amino acids: CASSVAGQGPLNTEAFF.

This clonotype was counted only a few times. This chain joins TRBV6-1 and TRBJ1-2, with D unclear. This CDR3 is 14 amino acids long. The germline V gene has CDR1 MNHNS and CDR2 SASEGT. With 6 bases removed from V and 3 bases from J, the gap between germline ends came to 14 bases. In DNA, the CDR3 is TGTGCCAGCAGGGAACAGACCGGCTACTATGGCTACACCTTC. This gives the protein CASREQTGYYGYTF.

V is TRBV2 and J is TRBJ2-3; 11 bases agree with TRBD2. CDR3 size: 15 residues. V was pared by 5 bases and J by 6 bases, with 7 bases of the junction left unmatched. CDR1 is SNHLY and CDR2 is FYNNEI in the germline V gene. The CDR3 loop reads CASSSDLAGGDTQYF. As DNA, the CDR3 is TGTGCCAGCAGTTCGGACTTAGCGGGGGGGGATACGCAGTATTTT.

The chain links TRBV7-9 to TRBJ2-5; D might be TRBD1 (6 bases). CDR1 and CDR2 from the germline V gene are SEHNR and FQNEAQ (reference sequence). The V end lost 4 bases, the J end lost 6 bases, and 12 bases lay between the germline ends. The CDR3 length is 13 residues. The chain's CDR3 is CASSSGQKKTQYF. The CDR3 DNA sequence: TGTGCCAGCAGCTCTGGACAGAAGAAGACCCAGTACTTC.

This clonotype appeared a few times. One junction end disagrees with the germline gene, perhaps due to a read error. The CDR3 spells CAISAGQETQYF. In DNA form, the CDR3 reads TGTGCCATCAGTGCAGGGCAAGAGACCCAGTACTTC. The chain has TRBV10-1 and TRBJ2-5; D may be TRBD1 (5 bases). The CDR3 is 12 amino acids. The germline gives CDR1 WNHNN, CDR2 SYGVQD (reference sequence).

The table lists this clonotype with a few counts. The chain recombines TRBV29-1 with TRBJ2-5; D gene uncertain. From germline, CDR1 is SQVTM and CDR2 ANQGSEA. This CDR3 is 11 amino acids long. V lost 7 bases to trimming and J lost 5 bases, with 11 bases between them. The CDR3 here is CSALIGETQYF. CDR3 nucleotides: TGCAGCGCCCTGATCGGGGAGACCCAGTACTTC.

The genes are TRBV20-1 and TRBJ1-4; TRBD1 might be the D (5 bases). Germline CDR1 and CDR2: DFQATT and SNEGSKA (reference sequence). This CDR3 is 13 amino acids long. V was shortened by 3 bases and J by 8 bases, with 13 bases between the two germline ends. The CDR3 nucleotides read TGCAGTGCTAGTATGCGGGGCCGGGAAAAACTGTTTTTT. Translated, it gives CSASMRGREKLFF.

This clonotype was observed a few times. The V call is TRBV29-1, the J call TRBJ2-5; no clear D gene. CDR1 is SQVTM, CDR2 ANQGSEA, per germline. This CDR3 has 12 residues. The germline V and J ends were trimmed by 8 bases and 5 bases, with 15 bases remaining between them. CDR3 DNA: TGCAGCTTCCTCTCAGGCGCGGAGACCCAGTACTTC. Amino acid sequence: CSFLSGAETQYF.